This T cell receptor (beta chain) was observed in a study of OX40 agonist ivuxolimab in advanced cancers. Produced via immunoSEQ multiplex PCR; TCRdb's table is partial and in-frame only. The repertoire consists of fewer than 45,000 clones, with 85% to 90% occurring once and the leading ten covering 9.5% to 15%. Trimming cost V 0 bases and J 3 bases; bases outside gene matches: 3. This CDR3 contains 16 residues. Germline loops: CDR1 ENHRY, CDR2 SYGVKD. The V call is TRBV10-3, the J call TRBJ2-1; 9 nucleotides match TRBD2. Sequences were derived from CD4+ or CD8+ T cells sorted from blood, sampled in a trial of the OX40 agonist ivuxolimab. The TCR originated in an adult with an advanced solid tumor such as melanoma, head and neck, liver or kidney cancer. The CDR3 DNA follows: TGTGCCATCAGTGAGTCTCTAGCGGGAATCTACAATGAGCAGTTCTTC. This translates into CAISESLAGIYNEQFF.